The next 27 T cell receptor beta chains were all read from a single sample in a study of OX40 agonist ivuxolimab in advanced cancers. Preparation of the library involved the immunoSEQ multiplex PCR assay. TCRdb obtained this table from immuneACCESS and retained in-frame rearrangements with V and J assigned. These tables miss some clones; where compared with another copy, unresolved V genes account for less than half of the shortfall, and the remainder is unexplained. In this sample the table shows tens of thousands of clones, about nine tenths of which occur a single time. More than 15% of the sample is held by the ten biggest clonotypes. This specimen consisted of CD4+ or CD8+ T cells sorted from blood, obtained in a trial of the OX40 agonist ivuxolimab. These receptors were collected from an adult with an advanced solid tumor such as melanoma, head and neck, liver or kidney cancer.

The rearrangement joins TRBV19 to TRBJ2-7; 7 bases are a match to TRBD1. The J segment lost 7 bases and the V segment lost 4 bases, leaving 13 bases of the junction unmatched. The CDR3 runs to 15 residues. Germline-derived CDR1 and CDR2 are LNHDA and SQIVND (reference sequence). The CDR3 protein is CASSSLGQDVWEQYF. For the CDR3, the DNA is TGTGCCAGTAGTAGTTTAGGACAGGACGTCTGGGAGCAGTACTTC. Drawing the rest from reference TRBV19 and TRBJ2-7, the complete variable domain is DGGITQSPKYLFRKEGQNVTLSCEQNLNHDAMYWYRQDPGQGLRLIYYSQIVNDFQKGDIAEGYSVSREKKESFPLTVTSAQKNPTAFYLCASSSLGQDVWEQYFGPGTRLTVT.

CDR3 sequence (DNA): TGTGCCAGCAGCGTAGAGGAGGTCGGGCGGGAGGAAGGCACCGGGGAGCTGTTTTTT. This sequence encodes CASSVEEVGREEGTGELFF. This chain joins TRBV9 and TRBJ2-2; 8 bases map to TRBD2. V trimming: 0 bases; J trimming: 4 bases; junction bases outside the gene matches: 14. The germline CDR1 and CDR2 sequences are SGDLS and YYNGEE. This CDR3 has 19 amino acids.

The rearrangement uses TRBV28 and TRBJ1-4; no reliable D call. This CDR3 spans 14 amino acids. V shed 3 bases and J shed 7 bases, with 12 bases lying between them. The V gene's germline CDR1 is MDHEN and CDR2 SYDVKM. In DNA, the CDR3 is TGTGCCAGCAGTTTGACCAGTCTGACTGAAAAACTGTTTTTT. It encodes CASSLTSLTEKLFF.

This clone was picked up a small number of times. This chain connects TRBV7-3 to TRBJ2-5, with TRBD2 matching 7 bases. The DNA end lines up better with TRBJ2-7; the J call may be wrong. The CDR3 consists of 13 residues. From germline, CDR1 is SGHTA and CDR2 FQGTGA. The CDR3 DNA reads TGTGCCAGCAGCCCAATGGGCGGGGGCGAGCAGTACTTC. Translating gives CASSPMGGGEQYF.

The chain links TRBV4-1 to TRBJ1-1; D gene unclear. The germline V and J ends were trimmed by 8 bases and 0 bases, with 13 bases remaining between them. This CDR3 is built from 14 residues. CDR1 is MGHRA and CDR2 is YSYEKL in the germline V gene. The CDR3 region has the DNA TGCGCCAGCGCCAAGGAAGGGTTGAACACTGAAGCTTTCTTT. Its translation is CASAKEGLNTEAFF.

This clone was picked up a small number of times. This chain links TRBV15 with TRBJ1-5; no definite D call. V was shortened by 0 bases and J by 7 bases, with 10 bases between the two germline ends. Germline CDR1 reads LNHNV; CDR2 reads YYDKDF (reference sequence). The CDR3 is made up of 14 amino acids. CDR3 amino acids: CATSRDLGGQPQHF. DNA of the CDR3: TGTGCCACCAGCAGAGATCTAGGTGGACAGCCCCAGCATTTT. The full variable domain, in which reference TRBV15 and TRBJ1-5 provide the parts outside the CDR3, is DAMVIQNPRYQVTQFGKPVTLSCSQTLNHNVMYWYQQKSSQAPKLLFHYYDKDFNNEADTPDNFQSRRPNTSFCFLDIRSPGLGDTAMYLCATSRDLGGQPQHFGDGTRLSIL.

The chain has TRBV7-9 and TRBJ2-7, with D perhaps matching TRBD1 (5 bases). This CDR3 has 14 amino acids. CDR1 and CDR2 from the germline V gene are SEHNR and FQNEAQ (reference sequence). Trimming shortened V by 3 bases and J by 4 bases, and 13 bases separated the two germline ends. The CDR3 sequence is CASSLGQVEYEQYF. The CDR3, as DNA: TGTGCCAGCAGCTTGGGGCAGGTTGAGTACGAGCAGTACTTC. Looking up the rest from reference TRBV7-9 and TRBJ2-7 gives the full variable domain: DTGVSQNPRHKITKRGQNVTFRCDPISEHNRLYWYRQTLGQGPEFLTYFQNEAQLEKSRLLSDRFSAERPKGSFSTLEIQRTEQGDSAMYLCASSLGQVEYEQYFGPGTRLTVT.

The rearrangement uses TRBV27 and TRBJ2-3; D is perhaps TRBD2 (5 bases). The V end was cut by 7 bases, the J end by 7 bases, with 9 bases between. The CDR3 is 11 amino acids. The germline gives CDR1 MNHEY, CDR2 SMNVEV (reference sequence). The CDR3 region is CASTGWNTQYF. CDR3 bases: TGTGCCAGCACGGGATGGAATACGCAGTATTTT.

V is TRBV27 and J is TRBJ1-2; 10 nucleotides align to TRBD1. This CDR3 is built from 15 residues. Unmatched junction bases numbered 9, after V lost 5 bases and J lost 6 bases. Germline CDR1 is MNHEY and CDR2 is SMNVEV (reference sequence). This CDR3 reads CASSTTRTGGDGYTF. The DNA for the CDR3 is TGTGCCAGCAGTACAACCCGGACAGGGGGTGATGGCTACACCTTC.

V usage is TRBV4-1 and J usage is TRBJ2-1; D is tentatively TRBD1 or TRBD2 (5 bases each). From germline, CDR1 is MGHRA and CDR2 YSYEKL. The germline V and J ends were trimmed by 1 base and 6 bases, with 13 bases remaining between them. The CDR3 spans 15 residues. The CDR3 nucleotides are TGCGCCAGCAGCCAAGGCCCAGGGACCGTCAATGAGCAGTTCTTC. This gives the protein CASSQGPGTVNEQFF.

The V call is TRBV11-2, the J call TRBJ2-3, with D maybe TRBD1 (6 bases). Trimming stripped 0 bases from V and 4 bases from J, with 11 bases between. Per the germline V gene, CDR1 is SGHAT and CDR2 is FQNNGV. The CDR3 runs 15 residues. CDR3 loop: CASSLEAGVADTQYF. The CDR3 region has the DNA TGTGCCAGCAGCTTAGAGGCAGGGGTGGCAGATACGCAGTATTTT. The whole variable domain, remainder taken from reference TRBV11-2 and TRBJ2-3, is EAGVAQSPRYKIIEKRQSVAFWCNPISGHATLYWYQQILGQGPKLLIQFQNNGVVDDSQLPKDRFSAERLKGVDSTLKIQPAKLEDSAVYLCASSLEAGVADTQYFGPGTRLTVL.

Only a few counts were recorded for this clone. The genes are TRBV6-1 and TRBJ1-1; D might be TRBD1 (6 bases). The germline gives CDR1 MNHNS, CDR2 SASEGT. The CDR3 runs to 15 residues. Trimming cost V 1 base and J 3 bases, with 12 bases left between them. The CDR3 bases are TGTGCCAGCAGTGAAGGCCGGGACATCTACACTGAAGCTTTCTTT. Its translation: CASSEGRDIYTEAFF.

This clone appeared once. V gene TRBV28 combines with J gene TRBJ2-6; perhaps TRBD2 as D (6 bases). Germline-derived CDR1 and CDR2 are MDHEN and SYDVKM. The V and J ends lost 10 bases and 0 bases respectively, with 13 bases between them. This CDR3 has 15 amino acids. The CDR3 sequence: CATGRIHSGANVLTF. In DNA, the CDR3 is TGTGCCACAGGGAGGATTCACTCTGGGGCCAACGTCCTGACTTTC. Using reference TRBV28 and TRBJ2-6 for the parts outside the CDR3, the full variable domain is DVKVTQSSRYLVKRTGEKVFLECVQDMDHENMFWYRQDPGLGLRLIYFSYDVKMKEKGDIPEGYSVSREKKERFSLILESASTNQTSMYLCATGRIHSGANVLTFGAGSRLTVL.

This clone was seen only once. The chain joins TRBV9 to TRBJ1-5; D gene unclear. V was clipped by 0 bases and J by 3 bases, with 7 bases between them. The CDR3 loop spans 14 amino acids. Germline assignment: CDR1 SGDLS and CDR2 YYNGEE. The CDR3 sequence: CASSVGSDNQPQHF. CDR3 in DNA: TGTGCCAGCAGCGTAGGGTCCGACAATCAGCCCCAGCATTTT.

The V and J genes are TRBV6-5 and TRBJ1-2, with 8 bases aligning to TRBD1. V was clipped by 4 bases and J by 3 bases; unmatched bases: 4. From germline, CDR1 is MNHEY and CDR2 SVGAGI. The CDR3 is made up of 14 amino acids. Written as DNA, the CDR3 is TGTGCCAGCAGTTCCCAGGGGGCGGACTATGGCTACACCTTC. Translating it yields CASSSQGADYGYTF.

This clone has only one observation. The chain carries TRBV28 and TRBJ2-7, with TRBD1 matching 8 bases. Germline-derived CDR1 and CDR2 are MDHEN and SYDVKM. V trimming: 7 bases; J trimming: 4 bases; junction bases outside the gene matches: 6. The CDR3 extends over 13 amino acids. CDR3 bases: TGTGCCAGCACTGTACAGGGGGGTTACGAGCAGTACTTC. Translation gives CASTVQGGYEQYF.

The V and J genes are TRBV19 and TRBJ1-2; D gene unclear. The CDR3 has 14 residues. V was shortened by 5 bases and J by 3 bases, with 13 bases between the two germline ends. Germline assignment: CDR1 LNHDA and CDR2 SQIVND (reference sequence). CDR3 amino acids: CASSFGQDYYGYTF. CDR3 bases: TGTGCCAGTAGTTTCGGGCAGGACTACTATGGCTACACCTTC.

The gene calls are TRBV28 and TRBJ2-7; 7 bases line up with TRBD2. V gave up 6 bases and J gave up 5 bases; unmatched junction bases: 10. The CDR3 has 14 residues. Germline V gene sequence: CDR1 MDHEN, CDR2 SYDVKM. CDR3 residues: CASSAAPLADEQYF. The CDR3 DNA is TGTGCCAGCAGCGCCGCACCTCTAGCGGACGAGCAGTACTTC.

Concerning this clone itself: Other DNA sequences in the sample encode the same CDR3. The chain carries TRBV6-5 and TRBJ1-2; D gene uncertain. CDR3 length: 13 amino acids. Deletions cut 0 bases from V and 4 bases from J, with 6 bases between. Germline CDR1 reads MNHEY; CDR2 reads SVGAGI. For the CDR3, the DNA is TGTGCCAGCAGTTACTCGCCAGTCTATGGCTACACCTTC. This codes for CASSYSPVYGYTF.

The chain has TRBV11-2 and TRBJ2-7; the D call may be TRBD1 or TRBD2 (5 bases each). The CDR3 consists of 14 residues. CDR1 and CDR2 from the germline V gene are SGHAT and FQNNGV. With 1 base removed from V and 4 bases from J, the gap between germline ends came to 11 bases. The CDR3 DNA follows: TGTGCCAGCAGCTTAGCCCAGGGAGAGTACGAGCAGTACTTC. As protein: CASSLAQGEYEQYF.

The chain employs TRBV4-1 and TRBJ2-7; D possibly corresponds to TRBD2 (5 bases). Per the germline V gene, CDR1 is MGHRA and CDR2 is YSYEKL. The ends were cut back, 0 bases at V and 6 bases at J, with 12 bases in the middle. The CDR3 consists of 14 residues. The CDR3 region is CASSQDLEGPEQYF. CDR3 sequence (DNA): TGCGCCAGCAGCCAAGATCTAGAGGGTCCCGAGCAGTACTTC.

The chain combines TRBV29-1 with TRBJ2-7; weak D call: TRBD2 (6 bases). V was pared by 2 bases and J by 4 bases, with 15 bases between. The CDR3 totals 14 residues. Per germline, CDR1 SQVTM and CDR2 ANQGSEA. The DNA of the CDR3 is TGCAGCGTTGAATCGGTTAGCGGAGCATACGAGCAGTACTTC. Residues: CSVESVSGAYEQYF.

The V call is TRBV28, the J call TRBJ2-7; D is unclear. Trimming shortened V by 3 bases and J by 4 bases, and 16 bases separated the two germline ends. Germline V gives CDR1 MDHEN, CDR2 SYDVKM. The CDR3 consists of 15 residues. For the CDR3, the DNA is TGTGCCAGCAGTTTGGTTGTTCAGGACGATTACGAGCAGTACTTC. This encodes CASSLVVQDDYEQYF.

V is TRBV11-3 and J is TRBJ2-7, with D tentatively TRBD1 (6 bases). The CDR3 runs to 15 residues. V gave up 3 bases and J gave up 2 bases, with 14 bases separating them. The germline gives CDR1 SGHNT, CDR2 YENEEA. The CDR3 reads CASSFSGHHTYEQYF. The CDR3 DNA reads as TGTGCCAGCAGCTTCTCGGGACACCACACCTACGAGCAGTACTTC. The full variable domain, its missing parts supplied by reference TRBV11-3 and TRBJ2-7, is EAGVVQSPRYKIIEKKQPVAFWCNPISGHNTLYWYLQNLGQGPELLIRYENEEAVDDSQLPKDRFSAERLKGVDSTLKIQPAELGDSAVYLCASSFSGHHTYEQYFGPGTRLTVT.

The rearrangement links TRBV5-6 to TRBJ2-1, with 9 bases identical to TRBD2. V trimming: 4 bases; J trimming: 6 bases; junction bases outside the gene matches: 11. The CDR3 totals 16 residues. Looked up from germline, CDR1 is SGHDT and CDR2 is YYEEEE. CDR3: CASSDLGGLAPNEQFF. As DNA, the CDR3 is TGTGCCAGCAGCGATCTGGGGGGACTAGCTCCCAATGAGCAGTTCTTC.

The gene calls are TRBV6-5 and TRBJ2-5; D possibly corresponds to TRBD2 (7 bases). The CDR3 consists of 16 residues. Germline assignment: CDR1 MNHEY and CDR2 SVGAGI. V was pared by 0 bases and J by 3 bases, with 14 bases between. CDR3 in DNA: TGTGCCAGCAGTTACTCGGGGGGGGCAGGGAAAGAGACCCAGTACTTC. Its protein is CASSYSGGAGKETQYF.

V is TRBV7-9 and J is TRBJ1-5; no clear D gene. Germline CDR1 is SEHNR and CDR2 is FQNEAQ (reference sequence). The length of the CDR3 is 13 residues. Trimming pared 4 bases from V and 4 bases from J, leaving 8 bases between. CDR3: CASSSRTNQPQHF. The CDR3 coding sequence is TGTGCCAGCAGCTCCCGCACTAATCAGCCCCAGCATTTT.